The clone carrying this TCR beta chain was seen repeatedly, ten times or more. The antigen is undetermined. This specimen belongs to a study of early T cells in non-severe SARS-CoV-2 infection. Study summary: Unsorted whole-blood RNA was sequenced in bulk, leaving chains unpaired.

General study points: Private and CD4 specificities were missed by VDJdb matching, skewed to anti-spike CD8.

Individual cDNA molecules received unique molecular identifiers. Via MiXCR, TCRdb re-called the 5' RACE reads, giving one row per CDR3 protein. Among approximately 76,000 distinct CDR3 sequences, about 12% were seen once, and the ten largest hold 1.3%. Trimming shortened V by 9 bases and J by 4 bases, and 15 bases separated the two germline ends. Germline V lookup: CDR1 KGHDR, CDR2 SFDVKD. CDR3 length: 14 residues. The source is an adult who was a healthcare worker with PCR-confirmed SARS-CoV-2 infection or an uninfected control (not recorded which). The chain carries TRBV24-1 and TRBJ2-1; D is perhaps TRBD2 (6 bases). Specimen: whole blood. CDR3 nucleotides: TGTGCCACCGGGACTGGCGGAGATTACAATGAGCAGTTCTTC. The encoded protein is CATGTGGDYNEQFF.